This T cell receptor beta chain was obtained from a study of beta chain features in type 1 diabetes (dated 2018 in TCRdb). Regarding the study in general: No differences in mean age, gender distribution, total cell number or subset yield were found between patients and healthy donors. Naive and central memory subsets were obtained from all 30 or so donors, but regulatory and stem cell-like memory subsets were isolated from only 8 patients and 8 healthy donors. The study compared the TCRB repertoires of sorted circulating CD4+ T cell subsets in recently diagnosed type 1 diabetes patients with those in matched healthy donors. A total of roughly 100 million sorted cells were examined across all samples, and a strong correlation was observed between cell number per subset and RNA yield.

This clone was seen a few times. There is no known antigen for this receptor. It has no much larger one-base neighbor in the sample; base qualities were not kept. The entire amount of isolated RNA was reverse transcribed using the High Capacity cDNA Reverse Transcription Kit, so the sequenced TCRB transcripts were expressed ones. Deep immunoSEQ sequencing was performed on naive, central memory and regulatory T cell samples, with an average of roughly 3.3 million total reads per sample. Sorted cells were lysed in RLT buffer and RNA was extracted with DNase-treated RNeasy Micro or Mini kits, depending on cell number. Each cell subset was processed separately to prevent cross-contamination, with patient and healthy donor samples processed together. The immunoSEQ multiplex PCR was used to amplify TCRB sequences from cDNA, generating 87-bp fragments that spanned the CDR3 region. The amplicons were sequenced using the Illumina HiSeq platform. Per the original workflow: PCR bias was computationally corrected using synthetic template baselines, reads within Hamming distance 2 were collapsed, and singletons that could not be merged were discarded. Reads were aligned against IMGT to assign V, D and J genes, CDR3 length and insertions or deletions at six rearrangement sites. Within each subset, clonotype counts were normalized to sorted cell number, and only after that were true diversity and Gini coefficients computed with the tcR R package. The overlap coefficient, calculated on TCRB nucleotide sequences, was used to quantify repertoire sharing. Out-of-frame TCRB sequences from naive cells were analyzed to stand in for the pre-selection repertoire. TCRdb provides this immuneACCESS table in a form limited to in-frame rearrangements. Some clones are lacking; in checked studies, under half of them reflect an unresolved V gene, and why the rest are absent is not known. V and J calls and clone size are copied from that table; D and trimming were computed from the DNA. The sample data list some 400,000 clones, and about 14% of these were observed just once. Together, the top ten hold approximately 0.02% of the sample.

Each donor gave one peripheral blood draw, roughly 110 mL on average, collected into heparinised tubes. Naive, central memory, regulatory and stem cell-like memory CD4+ T cells were sorted on a BD FACSAria II using a panel including CD45RO, CCR7, CD25, CD127, CD95 and CD27. Purity was above 98% for every sorted population. PBMCs were isolated right away by Lymphoprep density gradient centrifugation and were stained directly, without culture. To minimize batch effects, samples were stained and sorted in pairs, one healthy donor with one patient per experiment. Study-wide findings and limitations: Because cDNA rather than genomic DNA was sequenced, highly expressing activated cells could have been over-represented, although no difference in activation and CD3 levels was found between groups. HLA sub-analyses involved small numbers of individuals, so any influence of HLA type on TCRB rearrangement remained unresolved. Naive, central memory and regulatory TCRB repertoires appeared to be more alike among patients than among healthy donors. In all four CD4+ subsets, TCRB CDR3 length was moderately but significantly shorter in type 1 diabetes patients. At VDJ recombination sites, type 1 diabetes patients had fewer insertions and more deleted nucleotides, which implies abnormalities in thymic rearrangement. Shorter templates might have been favored by PCR, but patient and control samples were amplified and corrected together, so both groups would have been affected equally by any skew.

The sample comprised naive CD4+ T cells from blood. Read against the paper, the sample's cell subset or site label means: true naive CD4+ T cells. This clonotype was sampled from a woman between 18 and 29 years old in good health.

The nucleotide sequence reads as follows: TGTGCCAGCAGCTTAGACTCAACTAATGAAAAACTGTTTTTT. Translated, this gives CASSLDSTNEKLFF. Recombination joined TRBV7-9 with TRBJ1-4, with no confidently assigned D gene. Its CDR3 holds 14 amino acids, cysteine through phenylalanine. This entry keeps only the CDR3 DNA: 42 bases, framed from base 1. The trim is 1 base for V and 0 bases for J, with a gap of 3 bases between the germline ends. For CDR1 and CDR2, the germline V gene (reference sequence) lists SEHNR and FQNEAQ.